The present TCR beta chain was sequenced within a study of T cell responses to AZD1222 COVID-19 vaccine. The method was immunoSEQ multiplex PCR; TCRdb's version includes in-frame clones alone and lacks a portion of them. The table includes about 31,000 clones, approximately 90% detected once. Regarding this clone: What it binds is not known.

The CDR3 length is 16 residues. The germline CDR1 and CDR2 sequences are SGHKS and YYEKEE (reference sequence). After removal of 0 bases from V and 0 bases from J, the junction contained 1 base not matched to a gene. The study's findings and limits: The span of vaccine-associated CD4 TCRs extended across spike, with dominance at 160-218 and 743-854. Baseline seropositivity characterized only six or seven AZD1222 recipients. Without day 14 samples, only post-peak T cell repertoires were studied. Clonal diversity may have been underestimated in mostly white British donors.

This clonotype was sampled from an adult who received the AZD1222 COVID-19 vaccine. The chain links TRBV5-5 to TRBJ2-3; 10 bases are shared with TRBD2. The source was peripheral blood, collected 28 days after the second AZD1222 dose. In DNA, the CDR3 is TGTGCCAGCAGCTTGGTAGCGGGGGGTAGCACAGATACGCAGTATTTT. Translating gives CASSLVAGGSTDTQYF.